This is a list of T cell receptor beta chains from one sample in a study of radiotherapy plus CTLA-4 blockade in lung cancer. This table comes from immunoSEQ multiplex PCR, and its TCRdb copy is limited to in-frame clones, with some not included. The sample carries 45,000 or so clones, around 69% recorded once. Sequences were derived from peripheral blood, sampled from a patient treated with radiotherapy plus ipilimumab. These receptors all come from a human donor with non-small cell lung cancer who had stable disease on radiotherapy plus ipilimumab. Both conserved end residues are part of each CDR3.

TRBV19 | CASSSDRDTEAFF
TRBV5-6 | CASSLRDRGLGELFF
TRBV4-3 | CASSVQDRGNTEAFF
TRBV11-2 | CASSLPGHRSGDYGYTF
TRBV29-1 | CSHPRGLKGNNSNQPQHF
TRBV19 | CASSASSSGNTIYF
TRBV6-1 | CASRDREYSNQPQHF
TRBV11-1 | CASRKRGPTSSTDTQYF
TRBV9 | CASSVGYGYTF
TRBV2 | CASSEGQGFAFFHNQPQHF
TRBV5-1 | CASSPGQGRAETQYF
TRBV18 | CASSRNPQGTTEAFF
TRBV7-8 | CASNQGGRTEAFF
TRBV6-5 | CASSYGVPHGTQYF
TRBV11-1 | CASSLGQLMNTEAFF
TRBV5-4 | CASSFESYNSPLHF
TRBV6-6 | CASSLGERGEQYF
TRBV15 | CATSRDLIASDTEAFF
TRBV7-8 | CASSYAPTGGANQPQHF
TRBV6-6 | CASSYLQGSSGDF
TRBV7-8 | CASSLGHNTGELFF
TRBV11-2 | CASSLDGWSSTEAFF
TRBV6-1 | CASSETSGGTDTQYF
TRBV4-3 | CASSQDRGGAYEQFF
TRBV30 | CAWGGRISNQPQHF
TRBV19 | CASSISGIGNQPQHF
TRBV6-6 | CASKVSGELFF
TRBV4-2 | CASSDRQGAMGGTEAFF
TRBV11-2 | CASSSLGTGGDRSYGYTF
TRBV30 | CAWSGGGNYGYTF
TRBV5-1 | CASRRDWRTDTQYF
TRBV7-2 | CASSLVGTSVTDTQYF
TRBV5-1 | CASSLGGDYGYTF
TRBV29-1 | CSVVKGPANYGYTF
TRBV4-1 | CASSQELPLDTEAFF
TRBV2 | CASRRGHPMEELFF
TRBV27 | CASSSSTGGLASTDTQYF
TRBV5-1 | CASRRDPGDTDTQYF
TRBV6-1 | CASSDVIGKGARNSPLHF
TRBV12-5 | CASGLATLSGTGTYEQYF
TRBV4-2 | CASSQDWDSGGYGYTF
TRBV6-5 | CASSYRLGTYTEAFF
TRBV25-1 | CASRGQGFNSPLHF
TRBV28 | CASSWSGPNTEAFF
TRBV10-3 | CAISGLAGAWELFF
TRBV6-5 | CASSYSGPTQTQYF
TRBV28 | CASDGPSGTEAFF
TRBV5-4 | CASSAAGQRGYNEQFF
TRBV6-6 | CASSYGGAASDTQYF
TRBV9 | CASSVEGLAYEQYF
TRBV13 | CASSPGPNEAFF
TRBV7-2 | CASSVEGGGPQETQYF
TRBV5-5 | CASSLSRGSGGIETQYF